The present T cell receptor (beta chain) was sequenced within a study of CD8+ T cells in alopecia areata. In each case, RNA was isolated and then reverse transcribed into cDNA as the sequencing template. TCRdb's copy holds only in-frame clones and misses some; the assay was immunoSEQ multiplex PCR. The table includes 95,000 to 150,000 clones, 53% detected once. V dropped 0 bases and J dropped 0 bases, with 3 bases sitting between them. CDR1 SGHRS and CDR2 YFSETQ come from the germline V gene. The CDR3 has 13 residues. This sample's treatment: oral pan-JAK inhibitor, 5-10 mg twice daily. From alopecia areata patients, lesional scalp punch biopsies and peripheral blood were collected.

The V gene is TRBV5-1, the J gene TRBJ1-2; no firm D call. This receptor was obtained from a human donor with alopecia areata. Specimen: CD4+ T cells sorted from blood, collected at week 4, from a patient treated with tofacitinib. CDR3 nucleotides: TGCGCCAGCAGCTTGGAACCTAACTATGGCTACACCTTC. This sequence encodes CASSLEPNYGYTF.